This T cell receptor beta chain was retrieved from a study of blood T cell repertoires in COVID-19 (dated by TCRdb to the early 2020s). Background on the whole study: Samples covering the acute and convalescent phases of COVID-19 were provided by collaborators in the United States, Italy and Spain. The material from the prospective study consisted of cDNA or gDNA derived from T cells, B-cell-depleted T cells, or PBMCs. Deeply sampled blood TCRbeta repertoires from subjects exposed to, actively infected with, or recovered from COVID-19 were included in the dataset. The repertoires were released in a freely available public database meant as a resource for research on the immune response to SARS-CoV-2. Samples were obtained from the ongoing ImmuneRACE study (first 160 participants) and from roughly 1,300 subjects provided by 6 global collaborators. The sample metadata nearly always contained a de-identified subject ID, COVID-19 status, age in years and sex. Where available, HLA class I and class II types were taken from metadata supplied by the sample provider and were not determined by assay-based typing. Results the study describes overall, beyond this receptor: The quantity of clinical and demographic metadata differed by source and by participant and was supplied without curation.

In Seattle, one collaborating source enrolled patients while the infection was active and tracked those patients longitudinally over the course of disease. Whole blood was collected in K2EDTA tubes by collaborating institutions according to the institutions' own protocols. For TCRbeta analysis, collaborators shipped samples in one of three forms: frozen whole blood, isolated PBMCs, or DNA extracted from either of those sample types. The CDR3 covers 13 residues, taking in both the cysteine and the phenylalanine. Solely the CDR3 DNA is kept, with 39 bases framed from the first base. V loses 6 bases, J loses 9 bases, and the germline ends lie 12 bases apart. The germline V gene supplies CDR1 MDHEN and CDR2 SYDVKM. TCRbeta CDR3 regions were amplified from genomic DNA using the immunoSEQ Assay, a bias-controlled multiplex PCR. From the authors' description of their analysis: Within the assay, amplification of reference gene primers was used to estimate how many nucleated cells each sample contained. To quantify the absolute abundance of each unique TCRbeta CDR3 rearrangement, sequence reads were collapsed and filtered. For each sample, productive Simpson clonality was calculated as the square root of Simpson's diversity index over productive rearrangements. TCRdb holds this immuneACCESS table with in-frame rearrangements only. Some clones are missing; in checked studies, unresolved V genes explain under half, and the rest has no known cause. From that table come the V and J calls and clone size; the DNA was used to work out D and trimming. For this sample there are 300,000 to 400,000 clones; around 87% appear just once. Over 2% of the sample is in the top ten clones.

A note on this clone: Its antigen is currently not known. The input lacks base qualities; no much larger clone sits a single base away.

The material sequenced was peripheral blood. The TCR was taken from a woman aged 55 to 70 with COVID-19, enrolled during active disease. The chain uses TRBV28 and TRBJ1-6, with TRBD1 as a weak D call on 5 bases. The CDR3 in this case is CASRPQGVSPLHF. The base sequence is TGTGCCAGCAGGCCGCAAGGGGTTTCACCCCTCCACTTT.